Following are 22 T cell receptor beta chains from one sample sequenced in a study of T-cell reconstitution after alpha-beta-depleted transplantation in children. Unique molecular identifiers tagged the TCRbeta library. A single record per CDR3 protein comes from TCRdb applying MiXCR to the PCR reads. The profile covers around 270,000 distinct CDR3 sequences, with nearly 8% appearing a single time and about 8.2% taken by the ten largest. Study-level findings and limits: Newly made T cells mostly supplied T-cell counts and diversity one year after transplant.

The antigens these receptors bind are not known. Source: peripheral blood, taken 360 days after TCRalphabeta/CD19-depleted stem cell transplant. These receptors came from a female patient aged 2-9 years who had a stem cell transplant for Fanconi anemia, so the T cells may come from the graft donor.

This clonotype has a handful of counts. This chain uses TRBV10-1 with TRBJ2-1, with D perhaps TRBD1 (5 bases). This CDR3 has 16 residues. V dropped 4 bases and J dropped 8 bases, with 21 bases sitting between them. The germline CDR1 and CDR2 sequences are WNHNN and SYGVQD (reference sequence). The CDR3 nucleotides read TGCGCCAGCAGTGTACAGACAGAATCCCCCTTTGATGAGCAGTTCTTC. Translating gives CASSVQTESPFDEQFF.

As to this clonotype: It may be a read error: a sequence one base away is much more abundant. No conserved phenylalanine or tryptophan ends this CDR3, so it is likely a read error. This chain joins TRBV5-1 and TRBJ2-2; TRBD2 agrees at 8 bases. The J segment lost 1 base and the V segment lost 4 bases, leaving 6 bases of the junction unmatched. The V gene's germline CDR1 is SGHRS and CDR2 YFSETQ. This CDR3 comprises 16 residues. CDR3 in DNA: TGCGCCAGCAGCGCACCGGGACTAGTGAACACCGGGGAGCTGTTTTCT. Translation: CASSAPGLVNTGELFS.

This clonotype came up a few times. V and J are TRBV7-9 and TRBJ1-3; D is unresolved. The CDR3 sequence is 13 residues long. Germline V lookup: CDR1 SEHNR, CDR2 FQNEAQ (reference sequence). Trimming shortened V by 4 bases and J by 3 bases, and 7 bases separated the two germline ends. The CDR3 reads CASSSSVGNTIYF. The CDR3 bases are TGTGCCAGCAGCTCTTCGGTTGGAAACACCATATATTTT.

In this sample, this clonotype turned up many times. The V gene is TRBV12-3 or TRBV12-4, the J gene TRBJ1-2; no firm D call. There are 13 residues in the CDR3. V lost 3 bases, J lost 6 bases, and 11 bases lay in between. CDR3 nucleotides: TGTGCCAGCAGTTTCCCGGGAGACGATGGCTACACCTTC. As protein: CASSFPGDDGYTF.

This clonotype was observed a few times. The CDR3 loop reads CASLQDVNTEAFF. The CDR3 DNA is TGTGCCAGCTTACAGGACGTGAACACTGAAGCTTTCTTT. V is TRBV7-9 and J is TRBJ1-1, with a weak D call TRBD1 (5 bases). Trimming stripped 8 bases from V and 0 bases from J, with 10 bases between. The germline V gene encodes CDR1 SEHNR and CDR2 FQNEAQ (reference sequence). The CDR3 totals 13 residues.

This clonotype was seen ten or more times. V is TRBV20-1 and J is TRBJ2-7; 8 nucleotides match TRBD1. The V gene's germline CDR1 is DFQATT and CDR2 SNEGSKA (reference sequence). This CDR3 comprises 16 residues. The J segment lost 2 bases and the V segment lost 0 bases, leaving 9 bases of the junction unmatched. Here the CDR3 DNA reads TGCAGTGCTAGAGATTTGGACAGGGAACAGGCCTACGAGCAGTACTTC. Translated: CSARDLDREQAYEQYF.

This clonotype was seen at least ten times. The chain uses TRBV20-1 and TRBJ2-3; 10 bases fit TRBD1. Germline CDR1 and CDR2: DFQATT and SNEGSKA (reference sequence). The CDR3 consists of 16 residues. Trimming removed 6 bases from V and 2 bases from J; junction bases left unmatched: 11. The CDR3 protein is CSAYPGTGAFTDTQYF. The CDR3 region has the DNA TGCAGTGCCTACCCCGGGACAGGGGCATTCACAGATACGCAGTATTTT.

J is TRBJ2-3 and V is TRBV20-1; D possibly matches TRBD1 or TRBD2 (5 bases each). Germline V CDR1 and CDR2: DFQATT, SNEGSKA (reference sequence). This CDR3 is built from 12 residues. V was trimmed by 5 bases and J by 0 bases, leaving 6 bases between them. The chain's CDR3 is CSAGGSTDTQYF. In DNA form, the CDR3 reads TGCAGTGCTGGGGGAAGCACAGATACGCAGTATTTT.

In its sample, this clonotype was seen a few times. The chain uses TRBV7-6 and TRBJ2-7, with 10 bases identical to TRBD1. This CDR3 is built from 16 residues. Losses at the gene ends were 3 bases for V and 5 bases for J; bases not matched to a gene: 10. Germline CDR1 SGHVS, CDR2 FNYEAQ. The CDR3 region has the DNA TGTGCCAGCAGCTTTGCCTCCGGGACAGGGGTACACGAGCAGTACTTC. This encodes CASSFASGTGVHEQYF.

Many counts were recorded for this clonotype. For the CDR3, the DNA is TGTGCCAGCATGAGAGAACGGGCGGGCCAAGAGACCCAGTACTTC. Amino acids: CASMRERAGQETQYF. V gene TRBV2 combines with J gene TRBJ2-5; tentatively, D is TRBD2 (5 bases). The V end was cut by 7 bases, the J end by 1 base, with 16 bases between. CDR1 is SNHLY and CDR2 is FYNNEI in the germline V gene. CDR3 length: 15 amino acids.

V gene TRBV5-1 combines with J gene TRBJ1-4; TRBD1 is a possible D gene (6 bases). The CDR3 is made up of 14 amino acids. V was pared by 0 bases and J by 6 bases, with 9 bases between. The V gene's germline CDR1 is SGHRS and CDR2 YFSETQ. CDR3 DNA: TGCGCCAGCAGCTTGGGACAGGAGTATGAAAAACTGTTTTTT. As protein: CASSLGQEYEKLFF.

This sequence joins TRBV27 and TRBJ2-7; 7 positions agree with TRBD2. The germline CDR1 and CDR2 sequences are MNHEY and SMNVEV (reference sequence). The J segment lost 6 bases and the V segment lost 6 bases, leaving 17 bases of the junction unmatched. The CDR3 contains 16 residues. The CDR3 nucleotides are TGTGCCAGCAGGAGAGTTGGGGAGGGAGTATTAAGCGAGCAGTACTTC. This translates into CASRRVGEGVLSEQYF.

The chain combines TRBV2 with TRBJ1-1; D uncertain. The CDR3 loop spans 14 amino acids. Germline V CDR1 and CDR2: SNHLY, FYNNEI. The V and J ends lost 3 bases and 1 base respectively, with 9 bases between them. CDR3: CASSDVLSNTEAFF. CDR3 coding DNA: TGTGCCAGCAGTGATGTGCTCTCGAACACTGAAGCTTTCTTT. The variable domain in full, completed from reference TRBV2 and TRBJ1-1, reads EPEVTQTPSHQVTQMGQEVILRCVPISNHLYFYWYRQILGQKVEFLVSFYNNEISEKSEIFDDQFSVERPDGSNFTLKIRSTKLEDSAMYFCASSDVLSNTEAFFGQGTRLTVV.

This clonotype was detected ten times or more. The CDR3 bases are TGCAGTGCCCCGGAAGGGTCAGATACGCAGTATTTT. It translates to CSAPEGSDTQYF. The rearrangement uses TRBV20-1 and TRBJ2-3, with D hard to call. The germline V and J ends were trimmed by 6 bases and 4 bases, with 11 bases remaining between them. The CDR3 has 12 amino acids. Germline V lookup: CDR1 DFQATT, CDR2 SNEGSKA (reference sequence).

The chain combines TRBV3-1 with TRBJ2-7; 9 positions agree with TRBD2. V shed 4 bases, J shed 3 bases, and the junction held 4 bases outside the gene matches. Germline V lookup: CDR1 LGHDT, CDR2 YNNKEL (reference sequence). The CDR3 loop spans 14 amino acids. The CDR3 loop is CASSPKAGGYEQYF. The CDR3, as DNA: TGTGCCAGCAGCCCCAAAGCGGGAGGCTACGAGCAGTACTTC.

Many counts were recorded for this clonotype. The chain has TRBV7-2 and TRBJ2-3; 9 positions agree with TRBD2. Germline values: CDR1 SGHTA, CDR2 FQGNSA. This CDR3 is 14 amino acids long. V was pared by 7 bases and J by 5 bases, with 7 bases of the junction left unmatched. The DNA for the CDR3 is TGTGCCAGCACCAGACTAGCGGCGTTAGATACGCAGTATTTT. Its protein is CASTRLAALDTQYF. Filled out from reference TRBV7-2 and TRBJ2-3, the complete variable domain reads GAGVSQSPSNKVTEKGKDVELRCDPISGHTALYWYRQSLGQGLEFLIYFQGNSAPDKSGLPSDRFSAERTGGSVSTLTIQRTQQEDSAVYLCASTRLAALDTQYFGPGTRLTVL.

This clonotype appeared a single time. V is TRBV6-2 or TRBV6-3 and J is TRBJ2-4; D could derive from TRBD1 or TRBD2 (5 bases each). Germline V CDR1 and CDR2: MNHEY, SVGEGT. The V gene lost 6 bases and the J gene lost 4 bases, with 16 bases spanning the gap. This CDR3 contains 15 residues. For the CDR3, the DNA is TGTGCCAGCAGGGGCAACTGGGGACCAAAAAACATTCAGTACTTC. Its protein is CASRGNWGPKNIQYF.

In this sample, this clonotype turned up many times. The J gene is TRBJ2-4, the V gene TRBV12-3 or TRBV12-4; TRBD2 aligns across 9 bases. The CDR3 has 15 amino acids. The trim removed 5 bases at V and 8 bases at J, leaving 10 bases unmatched. The CDR3 is CASSTISGSGHIQYF. CDR3 in DNA: TGTGCCAGCAGTACTATTAGCGGGAGCGGCCACATTCAGTACTTC.

This clonotype showed up many times. The J gene is TRBJ2-3, the V gene TRBV20-1; D gene unclear. The CDR3 loop spans 13 amino acids. V was trimmed by 3 bases and J by 3 bases, leaving 10 bases between them. Germline CDR1 and CDR2: DFQATT and SNEGSKA (reference sequence). CDR3 sequence (DNA): TGCAGTGCTAGGGTCCCCTCAACAGATACGCAGTATTTT. Translating gives CSARVPSTDTQYF.

This clonotype has a count of ten or more. The chain recombines TRBV29-1 with TRBJ2-5, with TRBD2 identical over 8 bases. The germline CDR1 and CDR2 sequences are SQVTM and ANQGSEA. J gave up 2 bases and V 7 bases, and 6 bases lay outside the gene matches. This CDR3 spans 13 amino acids. The CDR3 here is CSGRTGGQETQYF. The CDR3 DNA sequence: TGCAGCGGAAGAACGGGGGGGCAAGAGACCCAGTACTTC.

The genes are TRBV4-2 and TRBJ2-5; 11 bases align to TRBD2. The junction had 3 bases not matched to a gene; V was cut back by 1 base and J by 5 bases. This CDR3 is built from 15 residues. Germline assignment: CDR1 LGHNA and CDR2 YNFKEQ. The CDR3 DNA reads TGTGCCAGCAGCCAAGGACTAGCGGGGACGGAGACCCAGTACTTC. Translation gives CASSQGLAGTETQYF.

As concerns this clonotype: A much larger clone is a single base away; this may be a read error. Given the absence of the conserved phenylalanine or tryptophan at the CDR3 end, a read error is likely. V is TRBV5-1 and J is TRBJ1-1; D remains unclear. Germline assignment: CDR1 SGHRS and CDR2 YFSETQ. The V gene lost 7 bases and the J gene lost 5 bases, with 21 bases spanning the gap. The CDR3 covers 15 residues. CDR3 residues: CASLVGPGGLTEAFI. The CDR3 DNA is TGCGCCAGCCTAGTAGGTCCGGGAGGGTTGACTGAAGCTTTCATT.